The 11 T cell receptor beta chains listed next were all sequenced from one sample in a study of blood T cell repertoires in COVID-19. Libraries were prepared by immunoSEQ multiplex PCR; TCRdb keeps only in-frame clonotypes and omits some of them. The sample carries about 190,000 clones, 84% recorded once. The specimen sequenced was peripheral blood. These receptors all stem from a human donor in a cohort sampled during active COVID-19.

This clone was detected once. The chain's CDR3 is CASRPIEYGYTF. The CDR3 DNA follows: TGTGCCAGCCGTCCTATAGAGTACGGCTACACCTTC. The chain carries TRBV2 and TRBJ1-2; no reliable D call. CDR1 and CDR2 (germline): SNHLY, FYNNEI. The CDR3 contains 12 residues. V gave up 8 bases and J gave up 8 bases, with 15 bases separating them. Based on the CDR3 plus reference TRBV2 and TRBJ1-2, the full variable domain is EPEVTQTPSHQVTQMGQEVILRCVPISNHLYFYWYRQILGQKVEFLVSFYNNEISEKSEIFDDQFSVERPDGSNFTLKIRSTKLEDSAMYFCASRPIEYGYTFGSGTRLTVV.

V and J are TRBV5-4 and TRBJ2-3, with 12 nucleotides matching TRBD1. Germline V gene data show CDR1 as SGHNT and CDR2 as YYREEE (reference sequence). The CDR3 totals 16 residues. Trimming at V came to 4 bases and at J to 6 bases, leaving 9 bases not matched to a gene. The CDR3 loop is CASSRPGTGGWDTQYF. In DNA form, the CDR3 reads TGTGCCAGCAGCCGTCCCGGGACAGGGGGCTGGGATACGCAGTATTTT.

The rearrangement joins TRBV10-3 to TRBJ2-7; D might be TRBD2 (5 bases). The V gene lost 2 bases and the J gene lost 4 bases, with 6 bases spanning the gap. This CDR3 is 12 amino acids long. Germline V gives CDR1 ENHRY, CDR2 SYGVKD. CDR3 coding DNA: TGTGCCATCAGTGAGGGGAGATACGAGCAGTACTTC. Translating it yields CAISEGRYEQYF.

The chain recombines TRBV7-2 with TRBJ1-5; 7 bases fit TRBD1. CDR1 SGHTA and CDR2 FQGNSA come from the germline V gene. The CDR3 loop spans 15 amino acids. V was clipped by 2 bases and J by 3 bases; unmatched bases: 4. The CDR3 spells CASSLRGTDNQPQHF. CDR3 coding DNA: TGTGCCAGCAGCTTAAGGGGGACAGACAATCAGCCCCAGCATTTT.

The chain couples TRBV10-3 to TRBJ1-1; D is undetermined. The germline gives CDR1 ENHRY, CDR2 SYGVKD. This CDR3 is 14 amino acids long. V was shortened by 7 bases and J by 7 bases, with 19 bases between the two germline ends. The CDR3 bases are TGTGCCATCACTCCGACGGGTCTAGTCGATGAAGCTTTCTTT. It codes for CAITPTGLVDEAFF.

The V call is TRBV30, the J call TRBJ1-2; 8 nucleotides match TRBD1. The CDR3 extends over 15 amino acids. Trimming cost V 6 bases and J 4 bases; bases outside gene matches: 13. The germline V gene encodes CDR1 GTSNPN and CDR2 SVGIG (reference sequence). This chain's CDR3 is CACRDRPTGGYGYTF. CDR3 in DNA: TGTGCCTGCCGGGACAGGCCAACCGGTGGCTATGGCTACACCTTC. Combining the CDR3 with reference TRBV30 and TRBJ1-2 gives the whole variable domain SQTIHQWPATLVQPVGSPLSLECTVEGTSNPNLYWYRQAAGRGLQLLFYSVGIGQISSEVPQNLSASRPQDRQFILSSKKLLLSDSGFYLCACRDRPTGGYGYTFGSGTRLTVV.

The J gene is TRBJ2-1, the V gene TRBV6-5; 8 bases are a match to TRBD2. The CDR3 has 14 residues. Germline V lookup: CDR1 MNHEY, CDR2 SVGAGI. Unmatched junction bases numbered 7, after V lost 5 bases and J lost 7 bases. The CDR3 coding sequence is TGTGCCAGCAGTCGTAGCGGGATTGGTAATGAGCAGTTCTTC. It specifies CASSRSGIGNEQFF.

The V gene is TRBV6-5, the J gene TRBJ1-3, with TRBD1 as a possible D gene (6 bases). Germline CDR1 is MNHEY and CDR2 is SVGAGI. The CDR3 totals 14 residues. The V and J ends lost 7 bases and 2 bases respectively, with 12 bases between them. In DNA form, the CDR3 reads TGTGCCAGCACCAGGACAGCAGCTGGAAACACCATATATTTT. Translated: CASTRTAAGNTIYF.

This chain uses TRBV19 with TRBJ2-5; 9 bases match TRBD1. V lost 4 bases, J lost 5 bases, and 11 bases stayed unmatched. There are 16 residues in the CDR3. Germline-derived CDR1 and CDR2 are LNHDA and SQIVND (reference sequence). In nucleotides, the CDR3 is TGTGCCAGTAGTAAGATACCGGGACAGGGTTTGGAGACCCAGTACTTC. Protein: CASSKIPGQGLETQYF.

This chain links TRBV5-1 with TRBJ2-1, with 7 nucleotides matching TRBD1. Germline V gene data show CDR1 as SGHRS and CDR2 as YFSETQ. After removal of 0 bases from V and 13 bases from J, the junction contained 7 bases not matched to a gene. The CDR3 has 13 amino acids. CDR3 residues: CASSLDRGFGQFF. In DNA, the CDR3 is TGCGCCAGCAGCTTGGACAGGGGTTTCGGACAGTTCTTC.

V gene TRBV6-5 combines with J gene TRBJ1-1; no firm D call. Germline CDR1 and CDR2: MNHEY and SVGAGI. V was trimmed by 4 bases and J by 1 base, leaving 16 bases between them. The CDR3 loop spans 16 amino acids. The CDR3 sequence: CASSLIPEIENTEAFF. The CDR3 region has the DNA TGTGCCAGCAGTTTGATCCCCGAGATTGAGAACACTGAAGCTTTCTTT.